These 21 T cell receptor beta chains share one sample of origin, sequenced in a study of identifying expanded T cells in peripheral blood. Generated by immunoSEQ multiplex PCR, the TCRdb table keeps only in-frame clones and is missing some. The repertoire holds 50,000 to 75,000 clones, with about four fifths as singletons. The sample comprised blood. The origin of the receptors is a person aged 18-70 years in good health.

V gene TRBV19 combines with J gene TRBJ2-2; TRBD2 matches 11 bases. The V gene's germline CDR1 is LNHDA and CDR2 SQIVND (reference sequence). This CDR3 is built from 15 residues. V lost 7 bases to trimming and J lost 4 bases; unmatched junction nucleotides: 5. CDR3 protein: CASNGLAGGTGELFF. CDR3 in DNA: TGTGCCAGTAACGGGCTAGCGGGGGGCACCGGGGAGCTGTTTTTT.

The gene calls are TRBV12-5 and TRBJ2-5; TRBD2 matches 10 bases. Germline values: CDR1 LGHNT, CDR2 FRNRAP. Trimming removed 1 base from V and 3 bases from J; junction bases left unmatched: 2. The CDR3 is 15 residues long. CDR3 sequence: CASGLGAGGKETQYF. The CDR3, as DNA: TGTGCTAGTGGTTTGGGAGCGGGGGGGAAAGAGACCCAGTACTTC.

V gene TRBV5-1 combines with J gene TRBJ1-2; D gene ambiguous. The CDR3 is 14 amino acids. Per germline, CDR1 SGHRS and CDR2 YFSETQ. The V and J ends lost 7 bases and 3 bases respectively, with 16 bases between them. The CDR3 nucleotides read TGCGCCAGCCGTTCCCGGGCATCCGACTATGGCTACACCTTC. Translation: CASRSRASDYGYTF.

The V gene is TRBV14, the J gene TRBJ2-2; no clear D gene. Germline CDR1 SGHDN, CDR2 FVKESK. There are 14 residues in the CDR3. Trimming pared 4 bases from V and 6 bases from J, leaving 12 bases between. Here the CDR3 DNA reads TGTGCCAGCAGCCGTAATCTAAGGGCCGGGGAGCTGTTTTTT. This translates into CASSRNLRAGELFF.

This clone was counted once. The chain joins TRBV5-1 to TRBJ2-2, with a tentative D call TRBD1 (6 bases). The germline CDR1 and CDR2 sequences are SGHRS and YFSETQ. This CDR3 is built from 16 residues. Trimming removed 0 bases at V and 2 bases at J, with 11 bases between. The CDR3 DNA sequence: TGCGCCAGCAGCTTGGGCCACAGGGTTAACACCGGGGAGCTGTTTTTT. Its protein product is CASSLGHRVNTGELFF. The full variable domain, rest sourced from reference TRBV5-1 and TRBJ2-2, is KAGVTQTPRYLIKTRGQQVTLSCSPISGHRSVSWYQQTPGQGLQFLFEYFSETQRNKGNFPGRFSGRQFSNSRSEMNVSTLELGDSALYLCASSLGHRVNTGELFFGEGSRLTVL.

The CDR3 here is CASSSTGTSGSNEQFF. The CDR3 DNA follows: TGTGCCAGCAGCTCGACCGGGACTAGCGGGAGCAATGAGCAGTTCTTC. The J gene is TRBJ2-1, the V gene TRBV11-3, with 14 nucleotides matching TRBD2. The V and J ends lost 4 bases and 6 bases, in that order; junction bases with no gene match: 5. Germline CDR1 is SGHNT and CDR2 is YENEEA. CDR3 length equals 16 residues.

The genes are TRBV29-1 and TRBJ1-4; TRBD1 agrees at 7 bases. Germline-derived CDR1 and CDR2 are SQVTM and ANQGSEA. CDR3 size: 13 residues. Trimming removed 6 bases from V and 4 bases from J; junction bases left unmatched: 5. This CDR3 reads CSVQGQINEKLFF. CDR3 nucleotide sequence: TGCAGCGTGCAGGGACAGATTAATGAAAAACTGTTTTTT.

CDR3 DNA: TGTGCCAGCAGCGGTACAGGGGGCGCAGGGAATCAGCCCCAGCATTTT. Residues: CASSGTGGAGNQPQHF. The V gene is TRBV7-9, the J gene TRBJ1-5; 9 positions match TRBD1. The V gene's germline CDR1 is SEHNR and CDR2 FQNEAQ (reference sequence). CDR3 length: 16 residues. With 5 bases clipped from V and 4 bases from J, the junction kept 9 bases outside the gene matches.

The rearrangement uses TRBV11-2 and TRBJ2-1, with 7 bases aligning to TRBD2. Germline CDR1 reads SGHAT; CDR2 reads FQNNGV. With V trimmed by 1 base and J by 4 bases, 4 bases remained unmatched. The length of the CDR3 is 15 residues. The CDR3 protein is CASSLAGGFYNEQFF. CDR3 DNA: TGTGCCAGCAGCTTAGCGGGGGGTTTTTACAATGAGCAGTTCTTC. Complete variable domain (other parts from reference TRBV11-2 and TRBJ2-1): EAGVAQSPRYKIIEKRQSVAFWCNPISGHATLYWYQQILGQGPKLLIQFQNNGVVDDSQLPKDRFSAERLKGVDSTLKIQPAKLEDSAVYLCASSLAGGFYNEQFFGPGTRLTVL.

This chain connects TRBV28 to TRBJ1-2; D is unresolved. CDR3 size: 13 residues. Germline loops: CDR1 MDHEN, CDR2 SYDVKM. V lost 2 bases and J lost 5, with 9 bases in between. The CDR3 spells CASSLRLPYGYTF. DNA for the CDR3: TGTGCCAGCAGTTTAAGGCTTCCTTATGGCTACACCTTC.

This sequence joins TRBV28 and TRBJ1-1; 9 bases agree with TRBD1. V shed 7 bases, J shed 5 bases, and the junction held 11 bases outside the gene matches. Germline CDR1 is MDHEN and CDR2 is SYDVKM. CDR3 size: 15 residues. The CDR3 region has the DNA TGTGCCAGCACCGGGACAGGGAATATTGTTACTGAAGCTTTCTTT. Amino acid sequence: CASTGTGNIVTEAFF.

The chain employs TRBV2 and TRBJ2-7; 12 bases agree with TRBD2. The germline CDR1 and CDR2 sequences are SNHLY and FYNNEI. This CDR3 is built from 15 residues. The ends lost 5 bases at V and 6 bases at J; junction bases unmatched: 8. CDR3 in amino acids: CASSRTSGRFAEQYF. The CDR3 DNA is TGTGCCAGCAGTAGAACTAGCGGGAGGTTCGCCGAGCAGTACTTC.

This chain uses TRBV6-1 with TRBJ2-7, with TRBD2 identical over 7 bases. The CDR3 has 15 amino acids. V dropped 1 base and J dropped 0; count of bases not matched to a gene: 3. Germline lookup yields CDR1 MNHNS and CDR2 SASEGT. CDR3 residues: CASSEGSGGSYEQYV. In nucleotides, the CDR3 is TGTGCCAGCAGTGAAGGATCGGGGGGCTCCTACGAGCAGTACGTC.

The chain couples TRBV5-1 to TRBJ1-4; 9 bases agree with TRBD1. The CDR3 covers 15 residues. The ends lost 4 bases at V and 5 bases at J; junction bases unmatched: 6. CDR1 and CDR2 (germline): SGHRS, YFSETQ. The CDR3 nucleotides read TGCGCCAGCAGCCCTGGACAGGGGTGGAATGAAAAACTGTTTTTT. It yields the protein CASSPGQGWNEKLFF.

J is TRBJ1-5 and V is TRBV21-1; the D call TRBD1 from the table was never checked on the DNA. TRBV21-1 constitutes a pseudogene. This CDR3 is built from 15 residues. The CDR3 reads CASEGTGNSNQPQHF. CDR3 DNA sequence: TGTGCCAGCGAAGGGACAGGGAATAGCAATCAGCCCCAGCATTTT.

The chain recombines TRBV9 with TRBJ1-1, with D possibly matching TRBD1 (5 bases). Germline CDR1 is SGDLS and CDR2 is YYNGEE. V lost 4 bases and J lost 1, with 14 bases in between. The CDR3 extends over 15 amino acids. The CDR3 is CASSPQYGGNTEAFF. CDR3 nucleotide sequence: TGTGCCAGCAGCCCCCAGTACGGGGGGAACACTGAAGCTTTCTTT.

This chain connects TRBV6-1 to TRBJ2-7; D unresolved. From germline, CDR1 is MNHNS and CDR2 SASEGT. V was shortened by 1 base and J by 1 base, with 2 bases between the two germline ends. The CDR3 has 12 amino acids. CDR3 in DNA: TGTGCCAGCAGTGAAGTTTCCTACGAGCAGTACGTC. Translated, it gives CASSEVSYEQYV.

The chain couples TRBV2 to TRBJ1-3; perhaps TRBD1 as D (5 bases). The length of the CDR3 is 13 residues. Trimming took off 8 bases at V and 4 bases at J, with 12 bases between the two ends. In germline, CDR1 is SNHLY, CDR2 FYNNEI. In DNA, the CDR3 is TGTGCCAGCCTCGACGGACAAGGAAACACCATATATTTT. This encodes CASLDGQGNTIYF. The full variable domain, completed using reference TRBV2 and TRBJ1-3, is EPEVTQTPSHQVTQMGQEVILRCVPISNHLYFYWYRQILGQKVEFLVSFYNNEISEKSEIFDDQFSVERPDGSNFTLKIRSTKLEDSAMYFCASLDGQGNTIYFGEGSWLTVV.

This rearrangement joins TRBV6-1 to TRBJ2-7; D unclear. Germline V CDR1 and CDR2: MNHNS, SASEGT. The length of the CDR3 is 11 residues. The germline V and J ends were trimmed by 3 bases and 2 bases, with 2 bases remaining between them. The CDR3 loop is CASSETYEQYF. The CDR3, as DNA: TGTGCCAGCAGTGAGACCTACGAGCAGTACTTC.

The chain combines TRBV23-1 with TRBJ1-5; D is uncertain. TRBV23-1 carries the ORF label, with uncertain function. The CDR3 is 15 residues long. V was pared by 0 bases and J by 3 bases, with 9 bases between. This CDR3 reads CASSQSKEYNQPQHF. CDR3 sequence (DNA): TGCGCCAGCAGTCAATCAAAAGAGTACAATCAGCCCCAGCATTTT.

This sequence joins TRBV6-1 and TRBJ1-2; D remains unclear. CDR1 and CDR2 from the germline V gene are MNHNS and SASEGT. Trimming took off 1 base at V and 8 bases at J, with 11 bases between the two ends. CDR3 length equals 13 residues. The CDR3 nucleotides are TGTGCCAGCAGTGAAGGTACCTCGAGCGGCTACACCTTC. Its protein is CASSEGTSSGYTF.